One sample yielded the 4 T cell receptor beta chains listed below, sequenced in a study of blood T cell repertoires in COVID-19. Produced via immunoSEQ multiplex PCR; TCRdb's table is partial and in-frame only. The sample has approximately 220,000 clones; about 87% are singletons. What was sequenced was peripheral blood. The source of these receptors is a man in his 60s who had recovered from COVID-19.

This chain connects TRBV11-2 to TRBJ2-7; a possible D gene is TRBD1 (6 bases). The V end lost 6 bases, the J end lost 2 bases, and 17 bases lay between the germline ends. Germline V lookup: CDR1 SGHAT, CDR2 FQNNGV. The CDR3 has 15 residues. This CDR3 is CASRIGGHITYEQYF. The CDR3 nucleotides read TGTGCCAGCAGAATAGGGGGTCATATCACCTACGAGCAGTACTTC.

The chain has TRBV27 and TRBJ2-5; D not resolved. V lost 6 bases, J lost 4 bases, and 15 bases lay in between. Germline CDR1 and CDR2: MNHEY and SMNVEV (reference sequence). The CDR3 has 14 residues. This CDR3 reads CASRRAAARETQYF. Written as DNA, the CDR3 is TGTGCCAGCAGACGAGCTGCGGCCAGAGAGACCCAGTACTTC.

This clone was found once. This chain joins TRBV7-3 and TRBJ1-1; no firm D call. V was shortened by 5 bases and J by 2 bases, with 9 bases between the two germline ends. The CDR3 consists of 13 residues. Germline V gene sequence: CDR1 SGHTA, CDR2 FQGTGA. This CDR3 is CASSTQANTEAFF. The CDR3, as DNA: TGTGCCAGCAGCACCCAGGCCAACACTGAAGCTTTCTTT. The full variable domain, its missing parts supplied by reference TRBV7-3 and TRBJ1-1, is GAGVSQTPSNKVTEKGKYVELRCDPISGHTALYWYRQSLGQGPEFLIYFQGTGAADDSGLPNDRFFAVRPEGSVSTLKIQRTERGDSAVYLCASSTQANTEAFFGQGTRLTVV.

The chain employs TRBV11-1 and TRBJ2-7; 10 positions agree with TRBD2. There are 15 residues in the CDR3. After removal of 2 bases from V and 3 bases from J, the junction contained 4 bases not matched to a gene. Germline assignment: CDR1 SGHAT and CDR2 FQDESV (reference sequence). Written as DNA, the CDR3 is TGTGCCAGCAGCTTACACGGACTAGCGGTCTACGAGCAGTACTTC. This codes for CASSLHGLAVYEQYF. The full variable domain, its missing parts supplied by reference TRBV11-1 and TRBJ2-7, is EAEVAQSPRYKITEKSQAVAFWCDPISGHATLYWYRQILGQGPELLVQFQDESVVDDSQLPKDRFSAERLKGVDSTLKIQPAELGDSAMYLCASSLHGLAVYEQYFGPGTRLTVT.